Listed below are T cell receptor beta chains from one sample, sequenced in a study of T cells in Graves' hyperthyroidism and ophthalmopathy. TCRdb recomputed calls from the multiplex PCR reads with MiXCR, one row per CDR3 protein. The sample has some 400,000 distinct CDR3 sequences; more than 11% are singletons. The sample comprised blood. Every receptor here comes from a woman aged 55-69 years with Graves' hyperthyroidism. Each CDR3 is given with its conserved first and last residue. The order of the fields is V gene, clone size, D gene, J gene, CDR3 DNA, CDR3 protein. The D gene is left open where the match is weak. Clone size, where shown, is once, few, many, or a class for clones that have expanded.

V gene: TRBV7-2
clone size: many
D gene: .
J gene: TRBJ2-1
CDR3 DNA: TGTGCCAGCACTAAGAGTCGGCGGTCCTACAATGAGCAGTTCTTC
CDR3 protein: CASTKSRRSYNEQFF

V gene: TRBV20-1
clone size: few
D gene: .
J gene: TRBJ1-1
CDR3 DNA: TGCAGTGCTAGACGAAAGGAGTCCCTAGACACTGAAGCTTTCTTT
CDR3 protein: CSARRKESLDTEAFF

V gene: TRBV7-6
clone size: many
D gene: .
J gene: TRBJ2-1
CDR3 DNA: TGTGCCAGCAGCTTACGGTGGCGGGGTGAGCAGTTCTTC
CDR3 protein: CASSLRWRGEQFF

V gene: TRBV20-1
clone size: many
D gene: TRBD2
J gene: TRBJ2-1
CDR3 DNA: TGCAGTGTGGAGAGGCGCCGCGGGAGTTCCTACAATGAGCAGTTCTTC
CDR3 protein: CSVERRRGSSYNEQFF

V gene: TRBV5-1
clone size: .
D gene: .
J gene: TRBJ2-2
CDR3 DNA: TGCGCCAGCAGCCGGACTATCACCGGGGAGCTGTTTTTT
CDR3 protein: CASSRTITGELFF

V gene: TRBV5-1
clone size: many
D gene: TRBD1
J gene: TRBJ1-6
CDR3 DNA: TGCGCCAGCAGCCGGGACAGGAATAATTCACCCCTCCACTTT
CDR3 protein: CASSRDRNNSPLHF

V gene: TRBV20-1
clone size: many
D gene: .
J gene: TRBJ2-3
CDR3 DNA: TGCAGTGCTAGGGCACCAGACGGCACAGATACGCAGTATTTT
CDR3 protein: CSARAPDGTDTQYF

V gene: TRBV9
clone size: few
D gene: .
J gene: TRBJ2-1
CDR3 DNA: TGTGCCAACAGCGTAGACGGACTACCCAATGAGCAGTTCTTC
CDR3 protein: CANSVDGLPNEQFF

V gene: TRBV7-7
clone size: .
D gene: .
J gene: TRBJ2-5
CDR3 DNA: TGTGCTAGCAGCTTGGGCGGGAGCAGGGGGGAGACCCAGTACTTC
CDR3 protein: CASSLGGSRGETQYF

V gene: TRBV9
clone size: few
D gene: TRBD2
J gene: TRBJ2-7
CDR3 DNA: TGTGCCAGCAGAGTAGCGGGGCAGGGCAGGGACTACGAGCAGTACTTC
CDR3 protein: CASRVAGQGRDYEQYF

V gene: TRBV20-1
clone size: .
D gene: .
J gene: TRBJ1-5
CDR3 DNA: TGCAGTGCTAGAGAGGGTCTCCAGCCCCAGCATTTT
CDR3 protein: CSAREGLQPQHF

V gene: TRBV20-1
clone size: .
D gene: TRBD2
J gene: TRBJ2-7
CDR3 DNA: TGCAGTGCTAGAGATAGGACTAGCGGGAGGGCCAACGAGCAGTACTTC
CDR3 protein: CSARDRTSGRANEQYF

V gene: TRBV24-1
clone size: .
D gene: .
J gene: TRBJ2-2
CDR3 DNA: TGTGCCACCAGTGATTTGCAAGTCGGCGGGGAGCTGTCTTTT
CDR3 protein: CATSDLQVGGELSF

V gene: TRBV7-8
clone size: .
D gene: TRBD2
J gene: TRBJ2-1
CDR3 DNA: TGTGCCAGCAGCTTACGGGGGGGGGGCCATGAGCAGTTCTTC
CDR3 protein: CASSLRGGGHEQFF

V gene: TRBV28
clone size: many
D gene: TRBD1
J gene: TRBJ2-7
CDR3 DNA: TGTGCCAGCAGCTCTCCGGGACAGGCTTTCTACGAGCAGTACTTC
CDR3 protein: CASSSPGQAFYEQYF

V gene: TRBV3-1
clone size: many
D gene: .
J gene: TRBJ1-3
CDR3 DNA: TGTGCCAGCAGCCAGGACAGAAGCTCTGGAAACACCATATATTTT
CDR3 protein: CASSQDRSSGNTIYF

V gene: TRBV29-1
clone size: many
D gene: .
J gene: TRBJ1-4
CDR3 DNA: TGCAGCGTTGAAGCGGTCAACAGCCTAGGGGAAAAACTGTTTTTT
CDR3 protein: CSVEAVNSLGEKLFF

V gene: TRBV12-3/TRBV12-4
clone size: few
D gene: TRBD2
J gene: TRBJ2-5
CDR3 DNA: TGTGCCAGCAGTTCGACTAGCGGGAGTAGGGAGACCCAGTACTTC
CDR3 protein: CASSSTSGSRETQYF

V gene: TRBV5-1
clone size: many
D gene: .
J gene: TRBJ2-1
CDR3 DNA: TGCGCCAGCAGCAGAACAGGACCCAAGGGGTACAATGAGCAGTTCTTC
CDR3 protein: CASSRTGPKGYNEQFF

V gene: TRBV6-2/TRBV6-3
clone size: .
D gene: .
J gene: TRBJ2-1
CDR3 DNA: TGTGCCAGCACCCGACCTGGGGATTTAAAGTTCTTC
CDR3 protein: CASTRPGDLKFF

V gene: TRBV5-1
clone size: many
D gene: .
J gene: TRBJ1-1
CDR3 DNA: TGCGCCAGCAGCGTGCAGGGAGAAACTGAAGCTTTCTTT
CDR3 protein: CASSVQGETEAFF

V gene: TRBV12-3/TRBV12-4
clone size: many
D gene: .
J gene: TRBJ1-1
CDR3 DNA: TGTGCCAGCAGTTTCACCATGGGTGAAGCTTTCTTT
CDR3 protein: CASSFTMGEAFF

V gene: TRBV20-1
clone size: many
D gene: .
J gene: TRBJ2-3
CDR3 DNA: TGCAGTGCTAGTGCTACCACAGATACGCAGTATTTT
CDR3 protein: CSASATTDTQYF